The entry below describes one T cell receptor (beta chain). After removal of 5 bases from V and 5 bases from J, the junction contained 4 bases not matched to a gene. Germline loops: CDR1 MNHNY, CDR2 SVGAGI (reference sequence). CDR3 length: 15 residues. The data belong to a study of T cell changes during pregnancy in multiple sclerosis. Sequencing used immunoSEQ multiplex PCR; TCRdb keeps in-frame clones, though not all of them. The data hold more than 90,000 clones, with about 93% observed a single time. The origin of this receptor is a female donor with multiple sclerosis, enrolled in a pregnancy study. V usage is TRBV6-6 and J usage is TRBJ1-5; 12 bases agree with TRBD1. The material was peripheral blood, obtained in the third trimester of pregnancy. CDR3 DNA: TGTGCCAGCAGTAGGGGACAGGGGGCTTATCAGCCCCAGCATTTT. Its translation: CASSRGQGAYQPQHF.